A selection of T cell receptor beta chains follows, all from one sample in a study of T cell responses to AZD1222 COVID-19 vaccine. Here immunoSEQ multiplex PCR was the method, and the copy in TCRdb shows in-frame clones only, minus some. In the table there are roughly 120,000 clones, more than 70% of which are singletons. The sequenced sample was peripheral blood, obtained on day 0 of AZD1222 vaccination. All receptors come from an adult in good health. The conserved cysteine and the conserved F or W are not part of the CDR3 here. The D gene is left open where the match is weak.

d_call j_call v_call cdr3_aa
. TRBJ1-5 TRBV3-1/TRBV3-2 ASSQGNSNQPQH
. TRBJ2-7 TRBV4-2 ASSQDSGGGPSSYEQY
. TRBJ2-2 TRBV6-4 ASSNNPSQNTGELF
TRBD1 TRBJ1-1 TRBV11-2 ASTDGQGHTEAF
TRBD1 TRBJ1-3 TRBV2 ASRGQVSGNTIY
. TRBJ1-1 TRBV24-1 ATSDLRGSAF
TRBD2 TRBJ2-1 TRBV24-1 ATSEPRLAGGNEQF
TRBD2 TRBJ2-5 TRBV6-1 ASSDSGGAWETQY
TRBD2 TRBJ2-3 TRBV15 ATSSGTSGFSTDTQY
TRBD1 TRBJ1-1 TRBV6-6 ASSYPPRGVGEAF
. TRBJ1-5 TRBV7-2 ASSLEGTQPQH
. TRBJ1-4 TRBV19 ASRTEATNEKLF
TRBD1 TRBJ2-1 TRBV9 ASSVEGQTLPKSDEQF
TRBD1 TRBJ1-1 TRBV12-3/TRBV12-4 ASRMTGRPEAF
. TRBJ1-1 TRBV7-8 ASSRRTGITNTEAF
. TRBJ1-5 TRBV5-1 ASSLGDRSTYSNQPQH
. TRBJ2-5 TRBV12-5 ASGLGGYDGQY
TRBD1 TRBJ1-5 TRBV2 ASSAVQGDQPQH
. TRBJ2-2 TRBV15 ATSRRTGELF
. TRBJ2-5 TRBV5-5 ASSTNRVETQY
. TRBJ1-1 TRBV5-5 ASSPGRANTEAF
TRBD1 TRBJ1-2 TRBV20-1 SASLPTGDGYT
TRBD1 TRBJ1-1 TRBV5-4 ASSRDRARTEAF
. TRBJ1-5 TRBV7-8 ASNSGPNQPQH
TRBD1 TRBJ2-2 TRBV6-5 ASRGQGIGELF
. TRBJ1-6 TRBV5-1 ASKLYTNSPLH
. TRBJ2-1 TRBV7-8 ASSLSDSYNEQF
TRBD1 TRBJ1-5 TRBV3-1/TRBV3-2 ASSQGTGDQPQH
TRBD2 TRBJ2-7 TRBV3-1/TRBV3-2 ASSQESGRTSGGSEQY
. TRBJ1-2 TRBV13 ASSLVYREEDNYGYT
. TRBJ1-5 TRBV7-2 ASSSDRWGNQPQH
. TRBJ2-1 TRBV27 ASSPQGSGQF
TRBD1 TRBJ1-1 TRBV29-1 SVATQGAPGTEAF